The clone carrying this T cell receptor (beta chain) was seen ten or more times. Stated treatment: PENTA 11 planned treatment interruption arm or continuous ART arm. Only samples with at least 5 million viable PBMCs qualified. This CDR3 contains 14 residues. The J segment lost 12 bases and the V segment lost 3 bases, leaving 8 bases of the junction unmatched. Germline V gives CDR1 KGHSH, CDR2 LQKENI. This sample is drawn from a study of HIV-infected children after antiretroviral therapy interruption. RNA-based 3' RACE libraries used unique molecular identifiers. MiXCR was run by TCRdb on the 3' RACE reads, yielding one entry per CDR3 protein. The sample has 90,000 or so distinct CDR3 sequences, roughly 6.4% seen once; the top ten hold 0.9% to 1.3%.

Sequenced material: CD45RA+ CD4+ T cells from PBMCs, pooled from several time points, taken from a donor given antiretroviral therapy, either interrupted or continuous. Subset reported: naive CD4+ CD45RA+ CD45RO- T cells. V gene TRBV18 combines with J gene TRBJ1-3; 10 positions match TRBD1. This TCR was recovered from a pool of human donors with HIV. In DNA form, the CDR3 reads TGTGCCAGCTCACCTCTCGGGACAGGGGACGGCATATATTTT. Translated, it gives CASSPLGTGDGIYF. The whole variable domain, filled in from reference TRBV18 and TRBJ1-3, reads NAGVMQNPRHLVRRRGQEARLRCSPMKGHSHVYWYRQLPEEGLKFMVYLQKENIIDESGMPKERFSAEFPKEGPSILRIQQVVRGDSAAYFCASSPLGTGDGIYFGEGSWLTVV.